This TCR beta chain was recorded in a study of identical twins. General study findings and limits: With monozygotic twins, out-of-frame TCR alpha sharing exceeded what models estimated. Fewer insertions characterized abundant cord blood beta clonotypes, whereas memory repertoires showed none. Cross-sectional statistics underpinned the conclusions; the same donors were not followed.

Trimming pared 0 bases from V and 7 bases from J, leaving 20 bases between. The CDR3 length is 16 residues. CDR1 and CDR2 from the germline V gene are SGHKS and YYEKEE (reference sequence). Template switching added a universal primer binding site, and final cDNA carried unique molecular identifiers. MiXCR, run by TCRdb on the 5' RACE reads, gives a single entry per CDR3 protein. The table includes about 480,000 distinct CDR3 sequences, more than 13% detected once. For this clonotype: The antigen remains undetermined.

These data were also filed under a second study, of yellow fever vaccine responses in identical twins.

This receptor was identified in a woman aged 18 to 35 in good health. The chain is built from TRBV5-5 and TRBJ2-7; a possible D gene is TRBD1 (5 bases). Sequencing input: CD4+ T cells sorted from blood. The CDR3 reads CASSLGADMSLREQYF. For the CDR3, the DNA is TGTGCCAGCAGCTTGGGTGCGGACATGTCCTTGAGGGAGCAGTACTTC.